The sequence of this TCR beta chain was determined in a study of graft-versus-host responses after intestinal transplantation. Notes on the study in general: There were GvH clones found in recipient marrow, and some of them appeared first in ileum or blood. There was an association between peak levels of circulating GvH clones and early post-transplant HvG declines.

Some clones are missing from TCRdb's copy, which holds only in-frame ones; the method was immunoSEQ multiplex PCR. The data contain around 20,000 clones, 95% of them singletons. This CDR3 is built from 14 residues. Trimming removed 8 bases from V and 3 bases from J, with 17 bases in between. Per germline, CDR1 MNHEY and CDR2 SMNVEV (reference sequence). As to this clone: As yet, its antigen is unknown.

The sequence was collected from a human patient who received an intestinal transplant, so some T cells may come from the graft donor. The rearrangement links TRBV27 to TRBJ2-7; tentatively, D is TRBD2 (6 bases). Sequencing was performed on PBMCs, taken 23 days after intestinal transplant. The CDR3 sequence: CASGETGLFYEQYF. CDR3 sequence (DNA): TGTGCCAGCGGGGAAACGGGACTTTTCTACGAGCAGTACTTC.